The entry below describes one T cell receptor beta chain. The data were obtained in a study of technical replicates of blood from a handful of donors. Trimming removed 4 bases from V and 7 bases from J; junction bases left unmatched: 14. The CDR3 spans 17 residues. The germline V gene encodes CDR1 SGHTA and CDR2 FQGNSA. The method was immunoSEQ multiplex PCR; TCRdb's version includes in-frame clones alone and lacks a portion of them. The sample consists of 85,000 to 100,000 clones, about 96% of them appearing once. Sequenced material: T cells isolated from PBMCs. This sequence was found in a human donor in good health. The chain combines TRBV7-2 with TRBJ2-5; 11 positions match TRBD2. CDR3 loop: CASSSRGATSGGGTQYF. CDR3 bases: TGTGCCAGCAGCTCGCGGGGGGCTACTAGCGGGGGCGGGACCCAGTACTTC.